Following are 3 T cell receptor beta chains from one sample sequenced in a study of cytomegalovirus exposure and HLA in healthy donors listed by TCRdb under 2017. The library was built by means of the immunoSEQ multiplex PCR assay. For the multiplex PCR, a mixture combining 60 forward primers for TCR Vbeta segments and 13 reverse primers for TCR Jbeta segments was used. TCRdb obtained this table from immuneACCESS and retained in-frame rearrangements with V and J assigned. These tables miss some clones; where compared with another copy, unresolved V genes account for less than half of the shortfall, and the remainder is unexplained. For this sample there are 150,000 to 200,000 clones; roughly 70% appear just once. Approximately 1.8% of the sample rests with the top ten. Sequencing used PBMCs. The origin of the receptors is a woman in her thirties in good health and CMV-seronegative.

The chain couples TRBV5-1 to TRBJ2-1, with TRBD2 identical over 9 bases. This CDR3 has 16 residues. V was pared by 0 bases and J by 2 bases, with 3 bases of the junction left unmatched. In germline, CDR1 is SGHRS, CDR2 YFSETQ. CDR3 sequence reads: CASSLAAGGTYNEQFF. CDR3 in DNA: TGCGCCAGCAGCTTGGCGGCGGGGGGGACCTACAATGAGCAGTTCTTC.

The chain couples TRBV9 to TRBJ2-5, with a possible D match to TRBD1 (5 bases). The assigned J gene may be wrong: the sequence end matches TRBJ2-7 better. The CDR3 length is 14 residues. From germline, CDR1 is SGDLS and CDR2 YYNGEE. In nucleotides, the CDR3 is TGTGCCAGCAGCCTCGGACATAACTCCTACGAGCAGTACTTC. This codes for CASSLGHNSYEQYF.

The V gene is TRBV5-4, the J gene TRBJ1-2; D is undetermined. From germline, CDR1 is SGHNT and CDR2 YYREEE (reference sequence). V was shortened by 0 bases and J by 4 bases, with 10 bases between the two germline ends. The CDR3 spans 14 residues. CDR3 region: CASSLEGGRYGYTF. The DNA for the CDR3 is TGTGCCAGCAGCTTGGAAGGAGGTCGCTATGGCTACACCTTC. Drawing the rest from reference TRBV5-4 and TRBJ1-2, the complete variable domain is ETGVTQSPTHLIKTRGQQVTLRCSSQSGHNTVSWYQQALGQGPQFIFQYYREEENGRGNFPPRFSGLQFPNYSSELNVNALELDDSALYLCASSLEGGRYGYTFGSGTRLTVV.